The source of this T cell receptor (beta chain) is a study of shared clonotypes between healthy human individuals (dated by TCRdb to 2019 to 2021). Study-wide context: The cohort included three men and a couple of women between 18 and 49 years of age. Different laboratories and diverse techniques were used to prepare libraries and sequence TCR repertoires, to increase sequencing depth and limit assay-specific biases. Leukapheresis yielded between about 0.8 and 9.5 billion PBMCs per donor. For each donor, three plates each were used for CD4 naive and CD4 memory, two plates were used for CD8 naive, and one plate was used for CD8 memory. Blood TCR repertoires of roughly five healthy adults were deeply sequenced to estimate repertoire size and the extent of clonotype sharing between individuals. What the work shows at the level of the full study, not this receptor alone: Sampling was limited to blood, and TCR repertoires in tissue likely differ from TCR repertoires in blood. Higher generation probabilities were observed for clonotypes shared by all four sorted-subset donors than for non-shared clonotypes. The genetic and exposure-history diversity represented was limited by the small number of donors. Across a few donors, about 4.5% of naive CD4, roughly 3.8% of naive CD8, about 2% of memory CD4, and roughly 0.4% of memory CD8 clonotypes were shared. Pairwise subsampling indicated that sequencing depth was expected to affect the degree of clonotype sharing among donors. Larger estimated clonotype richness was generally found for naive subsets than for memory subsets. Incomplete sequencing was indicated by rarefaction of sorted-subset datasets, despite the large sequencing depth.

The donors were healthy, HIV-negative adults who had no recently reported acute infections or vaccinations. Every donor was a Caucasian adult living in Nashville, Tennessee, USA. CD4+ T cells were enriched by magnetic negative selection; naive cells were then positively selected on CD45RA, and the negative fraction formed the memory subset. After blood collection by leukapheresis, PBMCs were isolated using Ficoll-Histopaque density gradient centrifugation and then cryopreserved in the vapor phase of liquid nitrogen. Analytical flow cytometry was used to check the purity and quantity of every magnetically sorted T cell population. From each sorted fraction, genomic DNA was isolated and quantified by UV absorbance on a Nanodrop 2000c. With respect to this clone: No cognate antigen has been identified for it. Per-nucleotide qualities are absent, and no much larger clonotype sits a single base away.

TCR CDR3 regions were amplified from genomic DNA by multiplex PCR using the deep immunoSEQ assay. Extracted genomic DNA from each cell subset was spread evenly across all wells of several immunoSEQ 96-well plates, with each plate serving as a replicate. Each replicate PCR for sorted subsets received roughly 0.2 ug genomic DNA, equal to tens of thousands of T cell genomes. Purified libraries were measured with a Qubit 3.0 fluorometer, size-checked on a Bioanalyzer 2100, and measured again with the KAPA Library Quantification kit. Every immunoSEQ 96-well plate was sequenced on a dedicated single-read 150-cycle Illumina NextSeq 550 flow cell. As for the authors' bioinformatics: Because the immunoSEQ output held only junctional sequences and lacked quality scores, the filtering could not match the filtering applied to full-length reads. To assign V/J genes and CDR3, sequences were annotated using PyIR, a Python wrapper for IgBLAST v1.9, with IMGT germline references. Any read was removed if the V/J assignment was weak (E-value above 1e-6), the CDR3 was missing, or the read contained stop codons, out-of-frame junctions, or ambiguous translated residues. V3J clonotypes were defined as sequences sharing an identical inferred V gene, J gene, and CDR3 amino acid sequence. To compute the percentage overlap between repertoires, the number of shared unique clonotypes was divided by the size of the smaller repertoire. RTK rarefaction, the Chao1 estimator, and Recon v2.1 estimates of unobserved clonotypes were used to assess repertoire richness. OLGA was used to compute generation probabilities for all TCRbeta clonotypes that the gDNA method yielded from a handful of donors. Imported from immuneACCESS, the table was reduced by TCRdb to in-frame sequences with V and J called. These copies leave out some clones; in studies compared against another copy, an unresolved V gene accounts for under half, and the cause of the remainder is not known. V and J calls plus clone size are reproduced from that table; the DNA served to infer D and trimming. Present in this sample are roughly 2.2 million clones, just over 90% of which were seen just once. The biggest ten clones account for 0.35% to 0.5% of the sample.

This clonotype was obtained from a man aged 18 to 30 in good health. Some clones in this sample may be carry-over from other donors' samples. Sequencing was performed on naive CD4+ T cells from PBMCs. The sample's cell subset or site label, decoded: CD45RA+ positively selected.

DNA sequence: TGTGCCAGCAGTTACTCGGAAGGACAAGCTTTCTTT. It translates as CASSYSEGQAFF. The chain couples TRBV6-6 to TRBJ1-1; the D gene is unclear. Per the germline V gene (reference sequence), MNHNY is the CDR1 and SVGAGI is the CDR2. The CDR3 holds 12 amino acids from the cysteine to the phenylalanine. The only DNA kept is the CDR3, 36 bases in frame from the first base. The trim is 0 bases for V and 9 bases for J, with a gap of 8 bases between the germline ends.